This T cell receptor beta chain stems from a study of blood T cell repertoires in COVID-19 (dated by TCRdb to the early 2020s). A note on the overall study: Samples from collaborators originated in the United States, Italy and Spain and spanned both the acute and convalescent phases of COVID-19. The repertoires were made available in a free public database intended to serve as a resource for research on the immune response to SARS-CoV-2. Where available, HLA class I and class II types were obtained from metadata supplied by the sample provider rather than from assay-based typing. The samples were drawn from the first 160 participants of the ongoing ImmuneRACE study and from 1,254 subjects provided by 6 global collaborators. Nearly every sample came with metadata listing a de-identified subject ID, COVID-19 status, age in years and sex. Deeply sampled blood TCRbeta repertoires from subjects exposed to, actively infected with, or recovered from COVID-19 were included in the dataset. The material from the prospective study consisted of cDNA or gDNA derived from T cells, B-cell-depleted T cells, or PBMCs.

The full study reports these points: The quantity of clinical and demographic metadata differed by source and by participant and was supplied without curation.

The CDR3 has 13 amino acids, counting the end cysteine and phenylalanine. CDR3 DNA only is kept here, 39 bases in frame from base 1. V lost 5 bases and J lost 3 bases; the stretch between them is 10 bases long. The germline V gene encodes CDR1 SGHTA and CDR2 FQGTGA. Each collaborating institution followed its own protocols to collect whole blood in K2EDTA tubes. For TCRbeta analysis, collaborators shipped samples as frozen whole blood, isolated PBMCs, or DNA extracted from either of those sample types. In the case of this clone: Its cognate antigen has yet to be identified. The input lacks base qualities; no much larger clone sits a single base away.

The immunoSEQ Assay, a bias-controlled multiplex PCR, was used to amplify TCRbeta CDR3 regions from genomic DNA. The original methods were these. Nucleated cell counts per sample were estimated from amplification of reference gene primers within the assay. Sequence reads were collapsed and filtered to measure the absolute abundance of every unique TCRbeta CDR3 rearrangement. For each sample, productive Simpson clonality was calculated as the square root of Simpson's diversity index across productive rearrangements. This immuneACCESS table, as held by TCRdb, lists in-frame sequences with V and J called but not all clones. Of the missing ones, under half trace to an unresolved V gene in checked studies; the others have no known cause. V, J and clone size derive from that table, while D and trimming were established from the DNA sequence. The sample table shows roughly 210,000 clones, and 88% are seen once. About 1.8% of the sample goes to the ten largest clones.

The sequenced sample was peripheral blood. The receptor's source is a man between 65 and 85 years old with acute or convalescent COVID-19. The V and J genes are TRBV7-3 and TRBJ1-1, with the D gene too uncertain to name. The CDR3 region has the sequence CASSIAGYTEAFF. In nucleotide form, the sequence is TGTGCCAGCAGCATCGCCGGGTACACTGAAGCTTTCTTT.